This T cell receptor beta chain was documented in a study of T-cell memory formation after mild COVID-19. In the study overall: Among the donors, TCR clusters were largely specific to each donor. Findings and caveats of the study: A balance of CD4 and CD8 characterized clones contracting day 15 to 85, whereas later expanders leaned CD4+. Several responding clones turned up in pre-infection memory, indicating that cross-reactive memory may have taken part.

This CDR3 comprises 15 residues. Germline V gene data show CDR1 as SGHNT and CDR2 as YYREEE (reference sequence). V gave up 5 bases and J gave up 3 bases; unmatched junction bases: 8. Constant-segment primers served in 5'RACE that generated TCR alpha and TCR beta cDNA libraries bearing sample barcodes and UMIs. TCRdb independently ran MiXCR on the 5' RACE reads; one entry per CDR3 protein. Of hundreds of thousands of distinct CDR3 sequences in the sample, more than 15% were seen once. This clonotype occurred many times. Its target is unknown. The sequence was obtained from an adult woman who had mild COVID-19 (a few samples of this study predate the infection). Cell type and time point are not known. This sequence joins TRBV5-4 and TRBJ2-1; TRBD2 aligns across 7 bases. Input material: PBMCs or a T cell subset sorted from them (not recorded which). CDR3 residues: CASRPGLEVYNEQFF. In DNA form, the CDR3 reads TGTGCCAGCAGGCCTGGACTAGAGGTCTACAATGAGCAGTTCTTC. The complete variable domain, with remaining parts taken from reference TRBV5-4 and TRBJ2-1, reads ETGVTQSPTHLIKTRGQQVTLRCSSQSGHNTVSWYQQALGQGPQFIFQYYREEENGRGNFPPRFSGLQFPNYSSELNVNALELDDSALYLCASRPGLEVYNEQFFGPGTRLTVL.